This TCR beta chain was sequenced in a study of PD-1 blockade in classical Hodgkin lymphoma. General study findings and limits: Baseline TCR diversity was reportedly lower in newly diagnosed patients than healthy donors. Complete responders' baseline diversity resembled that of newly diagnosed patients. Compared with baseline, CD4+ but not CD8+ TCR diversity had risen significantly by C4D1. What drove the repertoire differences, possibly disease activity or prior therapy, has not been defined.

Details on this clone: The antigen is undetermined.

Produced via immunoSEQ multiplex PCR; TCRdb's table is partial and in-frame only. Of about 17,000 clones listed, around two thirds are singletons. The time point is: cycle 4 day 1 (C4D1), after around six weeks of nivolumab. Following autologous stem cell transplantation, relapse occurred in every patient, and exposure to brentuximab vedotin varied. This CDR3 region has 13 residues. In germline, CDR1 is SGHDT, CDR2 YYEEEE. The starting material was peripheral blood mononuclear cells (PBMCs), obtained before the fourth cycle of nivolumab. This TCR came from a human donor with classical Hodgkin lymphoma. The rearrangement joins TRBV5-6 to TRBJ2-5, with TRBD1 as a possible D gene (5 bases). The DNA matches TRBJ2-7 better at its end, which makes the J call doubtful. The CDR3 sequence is CASSLVDSYEQYF. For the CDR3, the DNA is TGTGCCAGCAGCTTGGTAGACAGCTACGAGCAGTACTTC.